These 9 T cell receptor beta chains share one sample of origin, sequenced in a study of beta chain features in type 1 diabetes. Of the isolated RNA, all was reverse transcribed, and so the sequenced material was expressed TCRB transcripts. Generated by immunoSEQ multiplex PCR, the TCRdb table keeps only in-frame clones and is missing some. The data contain about 450,000 clones, around 10% of them singletons. Sequencing input: naive CD4+ T cells from blood. These TCRs come from a woman aged 18-35 years in good health.

This clone was counted a few times. J is TRBJ2-1 and V is TRBV29-1; D gene uncertain. Trimming removed 7 bases at V and 2 bases at J, with 15 bases between. This CDR3 region has 14 residues. The germline V gene encodes CDR1 SQVTM and CDR2 ANQGSEA. CDR3 bases: TGCAGCGCTACATTTATAGCTACCTACAATGAGCAGTTCTTC. This gives the protein CSATFIATYNEQFF.

This clone was detected a few times. This chain connects TRBV4-2 to TRBJ2-1, with 10 bases aligning to TRBD2. Unmatched junction bases numbered 5, after V lost 0 bases and J lost 6 bases. Germline V CDR1 and CDR2: LGHNA, YNFKEQ. CDR3 length equals 16 residues. This chain's CDR3 is CASSQDPQREGNEQFF. CDR3 DNA sequence: TGTGCCAGCAGCCAAGATCCCCAGCGGGAGGGCAATGAGCAGTTCTTC.

CDR3 nucleotide sequence: TGTGCCAGCAGCCGGAACCATAATAGCGGGACGTACGAGCAGTACTTC. Residues: CASSRNHNSGTYEQYF. The chain has TRBV7-2 and TRBJ2-7; 8 bases are shared with TRBD2. CDR3 length: 16 residues. Germline V CDR1 and CDR2: SGHTA, FQGNSA. V trimming: 5 bases; J trimming: 4 bases; junction bases outside the gene matches: 13.

In its sample, this clone was seen a few times. V and J are TRBV9 and TRBJ2-5, with TRBD1 identical over 9 bases. With V trimmed by 0 bases and J by 5 bases, 8 bases remained unmatched. Germline V CDR1 and CDR2: SGDLS, YYNGEE. This CDR3 has 16 amino acids. CDR3 DNA sequence: TGTGCCAGCAGCGTAGCGACCGGGACAGGGCATGAGACCCAGTACTTC. Translating it yields CASSVATGTGHETQYF. The complete variable domain, with remaining parts taken from reference TRBV9 and TRBJ2-5, reads DSGVTQTPKHLITATGQRVTLRCSPRSGDLSVYWYQQSLDQGLQFLIQYYNGEERAKGNILERFSAQQFPDLHSELNLSSLELGDSALYFCASSVATGTGHETQYFGPGTRLLVL.

The rearrangement joins TRBV14 to TRBJ1-6; no firm D call. The CDR3 spans 14 residues. Trimming removed 0 bases from V and 6 bases from J, with 6 bases in between. CDR1 and CDR2 from the germline V gene are SGHDN and FVKESK. In DNA, the CDR3 is TGTGCCAGCAGCCAAGAGACGCCTAATTCACCCCTCCACTTT. Protein sequence: CASSQETPNSPLHF. The complete variable domain, with remaining parts taken from reference TRBV14 and TRBJ1-6, reads EAGVTQFPSHSVIEKGQTVTLRCDPISGHDNLYWYRRVMGKEIKFLLHFVKESKQDESGMPNNRFLAERTGGTYSTLKVQPAELEDSGVYFCASSQETPNSPLHFGNGTRLTVT.

This clone was counted between two and nine times. The chain has TRBV18 and TRBJ1-2, with D hard to call. The V and J ends lost 4 bases and 3 bases respectively, with 3 bases between them. The CDR3 is 11 amino acids. Germline lookup yields CDR1 KGHSH and CDR2 LQKENI. The CDR3 DNA reads as TGTGCCAGCTCACTTGACTATGGCTACACCTTC. This encodes CASSLDYGYTF.

This clone was counted a few times. The rearrangement links TRBV7-2 to TRBJ2-7; D remains ambiguous. V lost 0 bases and J 5 bases, leaving 5 bases between the germline ends. Germline lookup yields CDR1 SGHTA and CDR2 FQGNSA. The CDR3 length is 12 residues. CDR3 bases: TGTGCCAGCAGCTTAGCGTGGAACGAGCAGTACGTC. Amino acid sequence: CASSLAWNEQYV.

The genes are TRBV29-1 and TRBJ1-2; TRBD1 might be the D (5 bases). Between the trimmed V and J ends, which lost 4 bases and 2 bases, there was a span of 14 bases. Germline assignment: CDR1 SQVTM and CDR2 ANQGSEA. The CDR3 is 14 amino acids. This CDR3 is CSVADRRKNYGYTF. CDR3 coding DNA: TGCAGCGTTGCAGACAGAAGAAAGAACTATGGCTACACCTTC. The variable domain in full, completed from reference TRBV29-1 and TRBJ1-2, reads SAVISQKPSRDICQRGTSLTIQCQVDSQVTMMFWYRQQPGQSLTLIATANQGSEATYESGFVIDKFPISRPNLTFSTLTVSNMSPEDSSIYLCSVADRRKNYGYTFGSGTRLTVV.

The chain links TRBV18 to TRBJ2-3; 10 bases are shared with TRBD2. With V trimmed by 3 bases and J by 1 base, 4 bases remained unmatched. CDR1 is KGHSH, CDR2 LQKENI, per germline. The CDR3 spans 16 residues. The CDR3 coding sequence is TGTGCCAGCTCACCCAGGACTAGCGGAGGCACAGATACGCAGTATTTT. This sequence encodes CASSPRTSGGTDTQYF.